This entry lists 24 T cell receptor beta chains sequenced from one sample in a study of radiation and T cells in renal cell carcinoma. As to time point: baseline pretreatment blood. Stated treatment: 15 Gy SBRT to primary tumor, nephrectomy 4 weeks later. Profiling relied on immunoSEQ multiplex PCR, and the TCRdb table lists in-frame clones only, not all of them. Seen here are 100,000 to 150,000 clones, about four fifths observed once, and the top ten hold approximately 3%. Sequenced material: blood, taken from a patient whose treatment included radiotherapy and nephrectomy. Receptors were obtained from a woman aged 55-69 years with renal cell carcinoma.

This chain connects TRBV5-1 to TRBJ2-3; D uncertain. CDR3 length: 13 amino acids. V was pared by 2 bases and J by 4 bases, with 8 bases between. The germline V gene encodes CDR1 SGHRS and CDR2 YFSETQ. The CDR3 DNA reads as TGCGCCAGCAGCTTACTGCCCGCAGATACGCAGTATTTT. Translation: CASSLLPADTQYF.

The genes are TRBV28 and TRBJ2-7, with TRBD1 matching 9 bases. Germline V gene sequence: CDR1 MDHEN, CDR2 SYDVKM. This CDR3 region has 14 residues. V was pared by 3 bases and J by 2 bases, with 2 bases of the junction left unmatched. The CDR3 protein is CASSFRTGAYEQYF. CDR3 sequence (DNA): TGTGCCAGCAGTTTCCGGACAGGGGCCTACGAGCAGTACTTC. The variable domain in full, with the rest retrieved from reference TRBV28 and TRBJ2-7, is DVKVTQSSRYLVKRTGEKVFLECVQDMDHENMFWYRQDPGLGLRLIYFSYDVKMKEKGDIPEGYSVSREKKERFSLILESASTNQTSMYLCASSFRTGAYEQYFGPGTRLTVT.

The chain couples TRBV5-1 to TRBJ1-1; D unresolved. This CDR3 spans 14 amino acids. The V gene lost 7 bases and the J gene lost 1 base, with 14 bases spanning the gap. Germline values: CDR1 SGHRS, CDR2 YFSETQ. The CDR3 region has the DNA TGCGCCAGCTTCCCGGCCACAGCGAACACTGAAGCTTTCTTT. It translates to CASFPATANTEAFF. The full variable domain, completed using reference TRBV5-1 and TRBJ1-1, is KAGVTQTPRYLIKTRGQQVTLSCSPISGHRSVSWYQQTPGQGLQFLFEYFSETQRNKGNFPGRFSGRQFSNSRSEMNVSTLELGDSALYLCASFPATANTEAFFGQGTRLTVV.

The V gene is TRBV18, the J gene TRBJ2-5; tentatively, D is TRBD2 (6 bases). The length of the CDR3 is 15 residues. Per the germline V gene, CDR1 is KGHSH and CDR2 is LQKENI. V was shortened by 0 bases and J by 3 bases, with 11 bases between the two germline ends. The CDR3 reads CASSPPSTSKETQYF. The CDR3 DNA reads TGTGCCAGCTCACCACCGTCTACTAGCAAAGAGACCCAGTACTTC.

The CDR3 coding sequence is TGTGCCAGCAGCTTCGGTGGGACAGGGGGCCGGGGCTACACCTTC. As protein: CASSFGGTGGRGYTF. This rearrangement joins TRBV7-9 to TRBJ1-2; 12 nucleotides align to TRBD1. The CDR3 contains 15 residues. The ends lost 3 bases at V and 8 bases at J; junction bases unmatched: 7. Per the germline V gene, CDR1 is SEHNR and CDR2 is FQNEAQ (reference sequence).

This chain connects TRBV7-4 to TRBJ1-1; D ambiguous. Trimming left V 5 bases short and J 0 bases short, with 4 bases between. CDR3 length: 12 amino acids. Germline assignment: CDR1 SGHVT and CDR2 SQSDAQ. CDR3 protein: CASSPLNTEAFF. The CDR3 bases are TGTGCCAGCAGCCCTCTGAACACTGAAGCTTTCTTT.

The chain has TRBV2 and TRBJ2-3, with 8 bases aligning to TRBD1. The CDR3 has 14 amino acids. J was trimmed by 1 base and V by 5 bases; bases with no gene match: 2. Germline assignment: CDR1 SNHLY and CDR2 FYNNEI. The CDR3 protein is CASSPTGGTDTQYF. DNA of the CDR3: TGTGCCAGCAGTCCGACAGGGGGCACAGATACGCAGTATTTT.

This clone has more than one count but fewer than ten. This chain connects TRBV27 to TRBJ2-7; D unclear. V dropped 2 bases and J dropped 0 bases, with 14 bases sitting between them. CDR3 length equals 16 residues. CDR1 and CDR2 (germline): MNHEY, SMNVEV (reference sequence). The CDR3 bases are TGTGCCAGCAGTTTACGGTTCGGCCAGAACTCCTACGAGCAGTACTTC. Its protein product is CASSLRFGQNSYEQYF.

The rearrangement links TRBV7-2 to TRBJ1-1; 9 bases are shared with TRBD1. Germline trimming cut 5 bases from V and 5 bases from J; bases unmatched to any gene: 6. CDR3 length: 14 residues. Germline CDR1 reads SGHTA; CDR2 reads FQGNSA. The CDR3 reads CASSSAGTGTEAFF. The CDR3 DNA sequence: TGTGCCAGCAGCAGTGCCGGGACAGGGACTGAAGCTTTCTTT.

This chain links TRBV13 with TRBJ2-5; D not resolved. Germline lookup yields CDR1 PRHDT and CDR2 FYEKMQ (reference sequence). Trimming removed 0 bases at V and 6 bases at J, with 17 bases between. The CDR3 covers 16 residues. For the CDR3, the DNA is TGTGCCAGCAGCTTAGGTTCGGCCGGTCCAAGTCAGACCCAGTACTTC. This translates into CASSLGSAGPSQTQYF.

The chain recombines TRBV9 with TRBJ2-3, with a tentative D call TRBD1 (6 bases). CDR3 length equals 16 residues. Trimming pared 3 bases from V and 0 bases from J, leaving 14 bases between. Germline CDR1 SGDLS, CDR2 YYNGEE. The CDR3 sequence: CASSAGHKLSTDTQYF. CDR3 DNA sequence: TGTGCCAGCAGCGCGGGACACAAGCTGAGCACAGATACGCAGTATTTT. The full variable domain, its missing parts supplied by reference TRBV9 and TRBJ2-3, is DSGVTQTPKHLITATGQRVTLRCSPRSGDLSVYWYQQSLDQGLQFLIQYYNGEERAKGNILERFSAQQFPDLHSELNLSSLELGDSALYFCASSAGHKLSTDTQYFGPGTRLTVL.

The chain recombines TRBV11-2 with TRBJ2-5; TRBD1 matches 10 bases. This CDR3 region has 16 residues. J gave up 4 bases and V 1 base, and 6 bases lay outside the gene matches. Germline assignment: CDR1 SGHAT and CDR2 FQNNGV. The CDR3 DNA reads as TGTGCCAGCAGCTTAGGTGGGACAGGGGTGGTAGAGACCCAGTACTTC. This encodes CASSLGGTGVVETQYF.

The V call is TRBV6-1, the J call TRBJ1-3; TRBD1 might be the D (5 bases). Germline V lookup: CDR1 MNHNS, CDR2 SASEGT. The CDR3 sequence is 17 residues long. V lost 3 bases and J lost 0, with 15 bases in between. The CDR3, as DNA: TGTGCCAGCAGTGACAGGGTCCCTCACTACTCTGGAAACACCATATATTTT. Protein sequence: CASSDRVPHYSGNTIYF.

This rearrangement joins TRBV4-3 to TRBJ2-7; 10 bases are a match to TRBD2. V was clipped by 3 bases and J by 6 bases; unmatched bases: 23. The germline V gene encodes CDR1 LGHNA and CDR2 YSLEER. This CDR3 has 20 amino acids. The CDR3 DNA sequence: TGCGCCAGCAGCCAGGGGACTGGGGGGCTAGCGGGAGATGGGGGTGGCGAGCAGTACTTC. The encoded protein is CASSQGTGGLAGDGGGEQYF.

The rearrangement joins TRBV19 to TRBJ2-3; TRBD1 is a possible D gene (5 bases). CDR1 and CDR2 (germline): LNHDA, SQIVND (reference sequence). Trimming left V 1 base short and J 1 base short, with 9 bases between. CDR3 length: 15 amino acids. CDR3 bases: TGTGCCAGTAGTATAGGAGGCAGGGGCACAGATACGCAGTATTTT. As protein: CASSIGGRGTDTQYF.

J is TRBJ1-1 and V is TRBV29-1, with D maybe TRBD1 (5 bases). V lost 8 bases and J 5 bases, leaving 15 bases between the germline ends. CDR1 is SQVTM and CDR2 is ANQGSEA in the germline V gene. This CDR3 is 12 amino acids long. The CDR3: CSSASGRTEAFF. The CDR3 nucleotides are TGCAGCTCGGCTTCAGGGAGGACTGAAGCTTTCTTT.

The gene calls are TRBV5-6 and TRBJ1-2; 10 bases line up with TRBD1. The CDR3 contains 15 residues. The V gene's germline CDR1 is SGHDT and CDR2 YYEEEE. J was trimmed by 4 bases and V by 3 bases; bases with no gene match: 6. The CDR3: CASSSYRTGGYGYTF. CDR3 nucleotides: TGTGCCAGCAGCTCCTATAGGACAGGGGGCTATGGCTACACCTTC. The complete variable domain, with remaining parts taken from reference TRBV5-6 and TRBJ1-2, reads DAGVTQSPTHLIKTRGQQVTLRCSPKSGHDTVSWYQQALGQGPQFIFQYYEEEERQRGNFPDRFSGHQFPNYSSELNVNALLLGDSALYLCASSSYRTGGYGYTFGSGTRLTVV.

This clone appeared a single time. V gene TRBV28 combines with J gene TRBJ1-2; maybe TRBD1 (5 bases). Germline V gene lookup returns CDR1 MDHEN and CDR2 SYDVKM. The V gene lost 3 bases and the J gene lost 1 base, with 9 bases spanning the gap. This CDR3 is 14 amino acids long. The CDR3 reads CASSLGEGNYGYTF. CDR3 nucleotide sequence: TGTGCCAGCAGTTTGGGGGAAGGTAACTATGGCTACACCTTC.

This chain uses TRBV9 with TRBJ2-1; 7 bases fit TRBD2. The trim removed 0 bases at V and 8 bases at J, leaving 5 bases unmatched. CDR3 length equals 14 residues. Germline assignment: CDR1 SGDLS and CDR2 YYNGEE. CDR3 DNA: TGTGCCAGCAGCGTAGAGACTAGCAGCTATGAGCAGTTCTTC. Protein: CASSVETSSYEQFF.

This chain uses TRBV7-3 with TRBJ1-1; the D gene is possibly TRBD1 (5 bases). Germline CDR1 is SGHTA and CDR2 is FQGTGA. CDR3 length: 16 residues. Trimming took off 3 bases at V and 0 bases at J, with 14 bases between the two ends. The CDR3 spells CASSFPETEMNTEAFF. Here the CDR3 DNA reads TGTGCCAGCAGCTTCCCTGAGACAGAAATGAACACTGAAGCTTTCTTT. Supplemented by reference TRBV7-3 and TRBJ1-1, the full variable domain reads GAGVSQTPSNKVTEKGKYVELRCDPISGHTALYWYRQSLGQGPEFLIYFQGTGAADDSGLPNDRFFAVRPEGSVSTLKIQRTERGDSAVYLCASSFPETEMNTEAFFGQGTRLTVV.

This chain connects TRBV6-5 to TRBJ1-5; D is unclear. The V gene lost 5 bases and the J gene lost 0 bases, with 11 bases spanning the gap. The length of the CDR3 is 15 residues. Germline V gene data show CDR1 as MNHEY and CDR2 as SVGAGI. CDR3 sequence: CASSTSGVSNQPQHF. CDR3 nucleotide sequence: TGTGCCAGCAGTACTTCAGGAGTTAGCAATCAGCCCCAGCATTTT.

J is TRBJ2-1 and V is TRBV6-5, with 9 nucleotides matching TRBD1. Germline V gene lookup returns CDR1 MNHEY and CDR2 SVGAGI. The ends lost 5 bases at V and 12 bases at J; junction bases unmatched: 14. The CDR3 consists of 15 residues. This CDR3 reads CASSRGTGTGSMQFF. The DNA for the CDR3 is TGTGCCAGCAGTCGCGGGACAGGGACTGGATCAATGCAGTTCTTC.

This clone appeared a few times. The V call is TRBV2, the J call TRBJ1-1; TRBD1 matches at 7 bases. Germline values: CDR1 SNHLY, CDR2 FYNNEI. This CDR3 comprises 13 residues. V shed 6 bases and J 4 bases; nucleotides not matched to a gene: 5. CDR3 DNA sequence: TGTGCCAGCAGCCGGCAGGGGGGCACTGAAGCTTTCTTT. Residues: CASSRQGGTEAFF.

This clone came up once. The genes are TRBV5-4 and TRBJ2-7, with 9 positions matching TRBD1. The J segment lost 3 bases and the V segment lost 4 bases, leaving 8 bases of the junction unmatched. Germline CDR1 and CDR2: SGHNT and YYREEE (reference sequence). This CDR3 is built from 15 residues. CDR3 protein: CASSTGTGSIYEQYF. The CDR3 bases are TGTGCCAGCAGCACCGGGACAGGGTCAATCTACGAGCAGTACTTC. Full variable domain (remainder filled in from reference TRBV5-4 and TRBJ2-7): ETGVTQSPTHLIKTRGQQVTLRCSSQSGHNTVSWYQQALGQGPQFIFQYYREEENGRGNFPPRFSGLQFPNYSSELNVNALELDDSALYLCASSTGTGSIYEQYFGPGTRLTVT.